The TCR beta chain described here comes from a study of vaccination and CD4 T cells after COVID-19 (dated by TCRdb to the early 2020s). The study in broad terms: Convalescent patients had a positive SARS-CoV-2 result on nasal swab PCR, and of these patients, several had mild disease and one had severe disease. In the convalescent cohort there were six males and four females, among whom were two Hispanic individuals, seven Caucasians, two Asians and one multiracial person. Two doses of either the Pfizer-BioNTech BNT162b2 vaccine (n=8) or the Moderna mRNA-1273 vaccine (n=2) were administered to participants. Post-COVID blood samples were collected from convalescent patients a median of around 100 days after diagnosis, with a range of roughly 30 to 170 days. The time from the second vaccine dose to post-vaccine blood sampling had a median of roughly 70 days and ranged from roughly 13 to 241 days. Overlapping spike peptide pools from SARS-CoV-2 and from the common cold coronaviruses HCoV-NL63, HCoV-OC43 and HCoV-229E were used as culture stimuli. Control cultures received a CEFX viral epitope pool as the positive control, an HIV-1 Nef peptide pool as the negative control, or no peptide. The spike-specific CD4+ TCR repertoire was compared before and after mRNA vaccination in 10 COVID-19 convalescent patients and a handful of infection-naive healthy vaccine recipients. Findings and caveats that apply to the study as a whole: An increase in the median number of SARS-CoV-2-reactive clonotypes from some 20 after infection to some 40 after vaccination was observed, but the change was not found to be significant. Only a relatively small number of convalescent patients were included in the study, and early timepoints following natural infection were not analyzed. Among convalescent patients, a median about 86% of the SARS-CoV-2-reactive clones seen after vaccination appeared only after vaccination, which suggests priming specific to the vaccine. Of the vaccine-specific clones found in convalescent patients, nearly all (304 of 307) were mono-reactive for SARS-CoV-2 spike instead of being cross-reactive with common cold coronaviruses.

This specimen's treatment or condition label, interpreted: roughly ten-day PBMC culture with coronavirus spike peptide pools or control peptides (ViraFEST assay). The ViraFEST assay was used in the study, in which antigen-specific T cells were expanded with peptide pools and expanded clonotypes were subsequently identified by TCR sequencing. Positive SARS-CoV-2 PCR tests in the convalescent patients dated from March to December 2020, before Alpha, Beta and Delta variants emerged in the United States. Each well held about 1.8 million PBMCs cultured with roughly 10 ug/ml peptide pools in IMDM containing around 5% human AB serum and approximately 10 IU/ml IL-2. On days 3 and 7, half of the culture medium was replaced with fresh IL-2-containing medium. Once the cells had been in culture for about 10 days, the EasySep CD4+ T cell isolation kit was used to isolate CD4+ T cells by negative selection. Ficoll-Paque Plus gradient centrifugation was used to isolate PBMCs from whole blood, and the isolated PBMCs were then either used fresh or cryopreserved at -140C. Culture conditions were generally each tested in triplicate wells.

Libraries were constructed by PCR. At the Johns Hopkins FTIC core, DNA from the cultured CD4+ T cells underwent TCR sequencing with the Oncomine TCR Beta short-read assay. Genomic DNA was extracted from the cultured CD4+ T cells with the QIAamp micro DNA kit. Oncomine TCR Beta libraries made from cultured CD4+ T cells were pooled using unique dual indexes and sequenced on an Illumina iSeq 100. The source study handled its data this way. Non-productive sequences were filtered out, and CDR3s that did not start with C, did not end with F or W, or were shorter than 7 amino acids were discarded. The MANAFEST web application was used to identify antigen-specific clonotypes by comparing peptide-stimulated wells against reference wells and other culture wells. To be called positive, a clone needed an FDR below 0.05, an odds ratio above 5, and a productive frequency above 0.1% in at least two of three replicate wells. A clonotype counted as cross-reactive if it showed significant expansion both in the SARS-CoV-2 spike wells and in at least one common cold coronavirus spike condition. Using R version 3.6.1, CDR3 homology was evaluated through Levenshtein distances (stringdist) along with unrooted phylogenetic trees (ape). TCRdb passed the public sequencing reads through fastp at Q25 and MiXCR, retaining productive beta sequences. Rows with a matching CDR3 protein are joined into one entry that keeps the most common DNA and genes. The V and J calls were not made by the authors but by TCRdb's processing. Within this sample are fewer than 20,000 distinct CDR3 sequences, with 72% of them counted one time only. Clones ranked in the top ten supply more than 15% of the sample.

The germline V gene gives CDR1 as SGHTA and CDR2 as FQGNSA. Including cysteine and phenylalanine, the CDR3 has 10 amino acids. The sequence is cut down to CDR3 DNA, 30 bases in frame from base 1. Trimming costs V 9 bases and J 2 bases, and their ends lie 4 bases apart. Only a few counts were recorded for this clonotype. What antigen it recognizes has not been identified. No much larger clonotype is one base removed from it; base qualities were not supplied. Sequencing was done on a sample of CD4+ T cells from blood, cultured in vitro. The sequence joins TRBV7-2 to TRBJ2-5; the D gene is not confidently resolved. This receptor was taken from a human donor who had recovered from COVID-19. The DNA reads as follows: TGTGCCAGGGAACAAGAGACCCAGTACTTC. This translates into CAREQETQYF.